A single sample gave rise to the 15 T cell receptor beta chains below, sequenced in a study of Ad26.COV2.S vaccination and SARS-CoV-2 variants. Treatment noted: 19 received Ad26.COV2.S at low or high dose, single or two shots; roughly five received placebo; per-sample allocation not given. Sample collection was performed on day 63 after the first vaccine or placebo injection. TCRdb keeps only in-frame clones here, not all; method: immunoSEQ multiplex PCR. This table has 360,000 or so clones, around 87% appearing once. The material sequenced was peripheral blood, taken in a trial of Ad26.COV2.S vaccine versus placebo. The receptors were sampled from a person aged 18-60 years who received the Ad26.COV2.S COVID-19 vaccine or a placebo.

The chain links TRBV12-3 or TRBV12-4 to TRBJ2-7; no definite D call. Deletions cut 2 bases from V and 2 bases from J, with 7 bases between. CDR3 size: 13 residues. CDR3 residues: CASSLNFPYEQYF. CDR3 DNA sequence: TGTGCCAGCAGTTTAAATTTCCCCTACGAGCAGTACTTC.

The chain recombines TRBV13 with TRBJ1-2, with no clear D. Germline-derived CDR1 and CDR2 are PRHDT and FYEKMQ (reference sequence). CDR3 length equals 15 residues. The V and J ends lost 2 bases and 0 bases respectively, with 10 bases between them. CDR3 protein: CASSLSSGSNYGYTF. The CDR3 DNA sequence: TGTGCCAGCAGCTTAAGTTCAGGTTCTAACTATGGCTACACCTTC.

J is TRBJ2-1 and V is TRBV6-1, with 10 bases matching TRBD2. The CDR3 sequence is 15 residues long. V gave up 3 bases and J gave up 3 bases; unmatched junction bases: 2. Germline V lookup: CDR1 MNHNS, CDR2 SASEGT. The CDR3 here is CASSEGLAHYNEQFF. Written as DNA, the CDR3 is TGTGCCAGCAGTGAGGGACTAGCGCACTACAATGAGCAGTTCTTC.

The V and J genes are TRBV27 and TRBJ2-7, with D perhaps matching TRBD1 or TRBD2 (5 bases each). CDR1 is MNHEY, CDR2 SMNVEV, per germline (reference sequence). V shed 4 bases and J shed 3 bases, with 13 bases lying between them. This CDR3 spans 14 amino acids. The CDR3 sequence is CASSYGTEYYEQYF. As DNA, the CDR3 is TGTGCCAGCAGTTATGGGACGGAATACTACGAGCAGTACTTC.

The V call is TRBV5-1, the J call TRBJ2-7; 10 bases are shared with TRBD2. The germline V gene encodes CDR1 SGHRS and CDR2 YFSETQ. V dropped 4 bases and J dropped 4; count of bases not matched to a gene: 8. The CDR3 runs 15 residues. The CDR3 sequence: CASSIVAGGTYEQYF. The CDR3 coding sequence is TGCGCCAGCAGCATTGTAGCGGGGGGAACGTACGAGCAGTACTTC. Filled out from reference TRBV5-1 and TRBJ2-7, the complete variable domain reads KAGVTQTPRYLIKTRGQQVTLSCSPISGHRSVSWYQQTPGQGLQFLFEYFSETQRNKGNFPGRFSGRQFSNSRSEMNVSTLELGDSALYLCASSIVAGGTYEQYFGPGTRLTVT.

This rearrangement joins TRBV19 to TRBJ2-3, with D possibly called TRBD1 or TRBD2 (5 bases each). Trimming pared 3 bases from V and 5 bases from J, leaving 18 bases between. Per germline, CDR1 LNHDA and CDR2 SQIVND (reference sequence). The CDR3 is 16 amino acids. The CDR3 region is CASSIGAGKGVDTQYF. DNA for the CDR3: TGTGCCAGTAGTATTGGGGCAGGCAAGGGAGTAGATACGCAGTATTTT.

The J gene is TRBJ1-6, the V gene TRBV4-1; D is unresolved. Looked up from germline, CDR1 is MGHRA and CDR2 is YSYEKL. CDR3 size: 13 residues. V was shortened by 0 bases and J by 8 bases, with 5 bases between the two germline ends. The CDR3 DNA reads as TGCGCCAGCAGCCAAGACCAGGATTCACCCCTCCACTTT. Its translation is CASSQDQDSPLHF.

The V call is TRBV5-1, the J call TRBJ2-2; 10 nucleotides align to TRBD1. This CDR3 contains 17 residues. V lost 4 bases and J lost 0; bases outside the gene matches: 6. Germline CDR1 reads SGHRS; CDR2 reads YFSETQ. CDR3 DNA sequence: TGCGCCAGCAGCACGGACAGGGGGGAGTCGAACACCGGGGAGCTGTTTTTT. Its translation is CASSTDRGESNTGELFF. The full variable domain, rest sourced from reference TRBV5-1 and TRBJ2-2, is KAGVTQTPRYLIKTRGQQVTLSCSPISGHRSVSWYQQTPGQGLQFLFEYFSETQRNKGNFPGRFSGRQFSNSRSEMNVSTLELGDSALYLCASSTDRGESNTGELFFGEGSRLTVL.

The gene calls are TRBV7-3 and TRBJ1-6, with a possible D match to TRBD1 (6 bases). The CDR3 sequence is 14 residues long. The V gene's germline CDR1 is SGHTA and CDR2 FQGTGA. V gave up 5 bases and J gave up 7 bases, with 12 bases separating them. Here the CDR3 reads CASSTGAANSPLHF. In nucleotides, the CDR3 is TGTGCCAGCAGCACGGGGGCGGCCAATTCACCCCTCCACTTT.

As concerns this clone: The junction and the germline gene differ at one end; a read error may be behind it. This chain uses TRBV7-9 with TRBJ1-1; D is possibly TRBD1 (5 bases). CDR1 and CDR2 (germline): SEHNR, FQNEAQ (reference sequence). The CDR3 is made up of 13 amino acids. The CDR3 nucleotides read TGCGCGGGGCGCATCACCATGAACACTGAAGCTTTCTTT. It yields the protein CAGRITMNTEAFF.

This chain joins TRBV19 and TRBJ2-3; a possible D gene is TRBD2 (6 bases). Germline-derived CDR1 and CDR2 are LNHDA and SQIVND (reference sequence). This CDR3 contains 16 residues. The germline V and J ends were trimmed by 1 base and 3 bases, with 14 bases remaining between them. The CDR3 DNA reads as TGTGCCAGTAGTATAGGGTCGGGGGATTGGACAGATACGCAGTATTTT. Translation: CASSIGSGDWTDTQYF.

The J gene is TRBJ2-3, the V gene TRBV4-3, with 8 bases fitting TRBD1. The CDR3 is made up of 15 amino acids. J lost 0 bases, V lost 3 bases, and 2 bases had no gene match. In germline, CDR1 is LGHNA, CDR2 YSLEER. As DNA, the CDR3 is TGCGCCAGCAGCCATGGACAGGGAAGCACAGATACGCAGTATTTT. Protein: CASSHGQGSTDTQYF.

The chain is built from TRBV7-3 and TRBJ1-1; no clear D. In germline, CDR1 is SGHTA, CDR2 FQGTGA. CDR3 length: 13 residues. V lost 0 bases and J 2 bases, leaving 4 bases between the germline ends. CDR3 nucleotide sequence: TGTGCCAGCAGCTTAACGAAAAACACTGAAGCTTTCTTT. This gives the protein CASSLTKNTEAFF.

The chain uses TRBV7-9 and TRBJ1-1; 7 positions agree with TRBD1. This CDR3 has 14 amino acids. CDR1 is SEHNR, CDR2 FQNEAQ, per germline (reference sequence). The J segment lost 6 bases and the V segment lost 5 bases, leaving 9 bases of the junction unmatched. The CDR3 sequence is CASSPPTGIPEAFF. In DNA form, the CDR3 reads TGTGCCAGCAGCCCTCCGACAGGGATCCCTGAAGCTTTCTTT. Combining the CDR3 with reference TRBV7-9 and TRBJ1-1 gives the whole variable domain DTGVSQNPRHKITKRGQNVTFRCDPISEHNRLYWYRQTLGQGPEFLTYFQNEAQLEKSRLLSDRFSAERPKGSFSTLEIQRTEQGDSAMYLCASSPPTGIPEAFFGQGTRLTVV.

V gene TRBV18 combines with J gene TRBJ1-2; D is unresolved. The ends were cut back, 6 bases at V and 1 base at J, with 18 bases in the middle. The CDR3 spans 16 residues. CDR1 and CDR2 (germline): KGHSH, LQKENI. The CDR3 DNA follows: TGTGCCAGCTCCCGAGAGATGACGGAGATTAACTATGGCTACACCTTC. It codes for CASSREMTEINYGYTF.